Listed below are T cell receptor beta chains from one sample, sequenced in a study of beta chain features in type 1 diabetes. Sequenced by immunoSEQ multiplex PCR; TCRdb stores in-frame clones only, minus some. The sample holds hundreds of thousands of clones, about 32% seen once. The source material was naive CD4+ T cells from blood. The receptors shown here come from a man aged 18 to 35 in good health. CDR3s include the opening cysteine and the closing phenylalanine or tryptophan. Each record gives: V gene, J gene, D gene, clone size, CDR3 DNA, CDR3 protein. The D gene is left open where the match is weak. The listing skips clone size in some rows; elsewhere it reads once, few, many or a size class.

>TRBV29-1|TRBJ2-7|TRBD1|few
TGCAGCGTTCGGGGACAGTCCTACGAGCAGTACTTC
CSVRGQSYEQYF
>TRBV30|TRBJ2-1|.|few
TGTGCCTGGAGGCTCCGCGGGTACCTCAATGAGCAGTTCTTC
CAWRLRGYLNEQFF
>TRBV4-3|TRBJ2-7|.|few
TGCGCCAGCAGCCAAGCCCCCGGGGGAGGCTACGAGCAGTACTTC
CASSQAPGGGYEQYF
>TRBV7-9|TRBJ2-1|TRBD2|few
TGTGCCAGCTCAGCGGCTAGCGGGACCTACAATGAGCAGTTCTTC
CASSAASGTYNEQFF
>TRBV7-9|TRBJ2-7|.|.
TGTGCCAGCAGCAAGCGACAGTGGGGCGAGCAGTACTTC
CASSKRQWGEQYF
>TRBV5-1|TRBJ2-5|TRBD2|.
TGCGCCAGCAGCTTGGCACTAGCGGGAGGAGAGACCCAGTACTTC
CASSLALAGGETQYF
>TRBV9|TRBJ2-7|.|few
TGTGCCAGCAGCCCCTCGGGGGGACATTCCCTCGAGCAGTACTTC
CASSPSGGHSLEQYF
>TRBV6-1|TRBJ1-5|.|.
TGTGCCAGCAGTGAAGCACGGAGGCAGCCCCAGCATTTT
CASSEARRQPQHF
>TRBV29-1|TRBJ1-1|TRBD1|.
TGCAGCGTTGAAAGGAAACAGGGGCGGCCTGAAGCTTTCTTT
CSVERKQGRPEAFF
>TRBV29-1|TRBJ2-3|TRBD2|.
TGCAGCGGGACTAGCGGGAGCACAGATACGCAGTATTTT
CSGTSGSTDTQYF
>TRBV7-2|TRBJ2-2|.|few
TGTGCCAGCAGCTTTCCCAACACCGGGGAGCTGTTTTTT
CASSFPNTGELFF
>TRBV2|TRBJ1-1|.|.
TGTGCCAGCAGTGAATTCATGAACACTGAAGCTTTCTTT
CASSEFMNTEAFF
>TRBV25-1|TRBJ2-3|TRBD2|.
TGTGCCAGCAGAAATAGCGGGAGGGCCTCTGATACGCAGTATTTT
CASRNSGRASDTQYF
>TRBV5-4|TRBJ2-3|TRBD2|.
TGTGCCAGCAGCTTATCTAGCGGGGCTAGCACAGATACGCAGTATTTT
CASSLSSGASTDTQYF
>TRBV10-3|TRBJ1-1|.|.
TGTGCCATCAGTCGGGACGGATTTGAAGCTTTCTTT
CAISRDGFEAFF
>TRBV6-5|TRBJ2-5|.|few
TGTGCCAGCAGTGCACAGTGGGGAGAGACCCAGTACTTC
CASSAQWGETQYF
>TRBV29-1|TRBJ2-1|.|.
TGCAGCGTTGGCCCTCCCGGCGGATTCTCCTACAATGAGCAGTTCTTC
CSVGPPGGFSYNEQFF
>TRBV19|TRBJ2-1|.|few
TGTGCCAGTAGGCCGAGGGGAGTCAATGAGCAGTTCTTC
CASRPRGVNEQFF
>TRBV15|TRBJ2-1|TRBD2|.
TGTGCCACCAGCGTCGGTAGCGGGAACACCTACAATGAGCAGTTCTTC
CATSVGSGNTYNEQFF
>TRBV27|TRBJ2-5|.|.
TGTGCCAGCAGTTTATCAGCTAGTTGGCGGGAGACCCAGTACTTC
CASSLSASWRETQYF
>TRBV18|TRBJ1-1|TRBD1|.
TGTGCCAGCTCACTAGGGACAGCGAACACTGAAGCTTTCTTT
CASSLGTANTEAFF
>TRBV29-1|TRBJ2-2|.|few
TGCAGCGTTGCCTTTTACACCGGGGAGCTGTTTTTT
CSVAFYTGELFF
>TRBV30|TRBJ1-5|.|.
TGTGCCTGGAGTCGCCGCGAAGGGCCCCAGCATTTT
CAWSRREGPQHF
>TRBV7-2|TRBJ2-1|.|few
TGTGCCAGCAGCCCAAACAGGGCCCCAAATGAGCAGTTCTTC
CASSPNRAPNEQFF
>TRBV29-1|TRBJ2-1|TRBD1|once
TGCAGCGCTGGGACAGGGGGCAATGAGCAGTTCTTC
CSAGTGGNEQFF
>TRBV7-2|TRBJ2-7|.|.
TGTGCCAGCAGCTTCCGGGCTGCCAGCTCCTACGAGCAGTACTTC
CASSFRAASSYEQYF
>TRBV29-1|TRBJ2-3|.|.
TGCAGCGTTGCAGGGAGGGATACGCAGTATTTT
CSVAGRDTQYF
>TRBV4-1|TRBJ2-7|TRBD1|.
TGCGCCAGCAGCCAAGGTCTAGACAGGGAGCGCGAGCAGTACTTC
CASSQGLDREREQYF
>TRBV29-1|TRBJ2-2|TRBD2|.
TGCAGCGTTGACAAGCGGGGTGCCACCGGGGAGCTGTTTTTT
CSVDKRGATGELFF
>TRBV29-1|TRBJ2-5|TRBD1|few
TGCAGCGTTGAGGGGGACAGCTACGAGACCCAGTACTTC
CSVEGDSYETQYF
>TRBV30|TRBJ2-3|TRBD2|.
TGTGCCTGGAGTGCCTGGACGGGAGGGAGCACAGATACGCAGTATTTT
CAWSAWTGGSTDTQYF
>TRBV7-2|TRBJ2-7|.|.
TGTGCCAGCAGCTTTTACTACGAGCAGTACTTC
CASSFYYEQYF
>TRBV18|TRBJ2-1|TRBD2|few
TGTGCCAGCTCCCCTCAGGGACTAGCGGGCGATGAGCAGTTCTTC
CASSPQGLAGDEQFF
>TRBV2|TRBJ2-3|.|.
TGTGCCAGCAGTGAACTGGGGGTGGGTACAGATACGCAGTATTTT
CASSELGVGTDTQYF